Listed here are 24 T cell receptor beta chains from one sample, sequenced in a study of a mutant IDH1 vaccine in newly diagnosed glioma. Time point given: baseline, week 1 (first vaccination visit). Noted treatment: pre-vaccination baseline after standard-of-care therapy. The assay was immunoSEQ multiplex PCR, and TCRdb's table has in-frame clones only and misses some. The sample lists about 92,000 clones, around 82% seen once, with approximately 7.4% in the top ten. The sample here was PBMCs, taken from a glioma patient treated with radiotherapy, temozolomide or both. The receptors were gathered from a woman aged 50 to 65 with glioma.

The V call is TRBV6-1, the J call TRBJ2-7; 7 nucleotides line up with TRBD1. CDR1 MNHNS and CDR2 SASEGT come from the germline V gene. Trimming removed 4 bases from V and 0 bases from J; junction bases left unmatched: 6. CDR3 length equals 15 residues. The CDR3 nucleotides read TGTGCCAGCAGTGGTGGGACAGTTCGCTCCTACGAGCAGTACTTC. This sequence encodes CASSGGTVRSYEQYF.

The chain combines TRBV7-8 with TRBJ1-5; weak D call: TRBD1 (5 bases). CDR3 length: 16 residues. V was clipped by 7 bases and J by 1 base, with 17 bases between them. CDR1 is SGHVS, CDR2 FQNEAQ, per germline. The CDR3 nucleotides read TGTGCCAGCACCGTTCTAGGAGGGGCAAGCAATCAGCCCCAGCATTTT. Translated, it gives CASTVLGGASNQPQHF.

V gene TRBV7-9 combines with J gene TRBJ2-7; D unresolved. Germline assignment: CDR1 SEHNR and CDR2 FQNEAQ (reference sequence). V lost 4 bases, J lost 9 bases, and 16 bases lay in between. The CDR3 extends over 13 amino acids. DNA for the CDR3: TGTGCCAGCAGCTCAGATCGTAGTCTCTGGCAGTACTTC. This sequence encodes CASSSDRSLWQYF.

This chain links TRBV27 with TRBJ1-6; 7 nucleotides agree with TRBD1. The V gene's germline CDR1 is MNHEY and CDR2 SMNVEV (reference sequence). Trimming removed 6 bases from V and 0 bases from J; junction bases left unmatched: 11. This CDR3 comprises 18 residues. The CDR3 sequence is CASRPDRLKSSYNSPLHF. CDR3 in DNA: TGTGCCAGCAGACCGGACAGGTTAAAAAGCTCCTATAATTCACCCCTCCACTTT.

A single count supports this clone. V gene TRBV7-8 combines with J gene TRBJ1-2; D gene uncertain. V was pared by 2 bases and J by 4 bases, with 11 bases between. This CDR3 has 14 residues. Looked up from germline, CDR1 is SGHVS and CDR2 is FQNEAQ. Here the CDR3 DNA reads TGTGCCAGCAGCTTACGGGGTGAGGCCTATGGCTACACCTTC. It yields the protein CASSLRGEAYGYTF. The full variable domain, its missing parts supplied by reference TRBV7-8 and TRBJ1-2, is GAGVSQSPRYKVAKRGQDVALRCDPISGHVSLFWYQQALGQGPEFLTYFQNEAQLDKSGLPSDRFFAERPEGSVSTLKIQRTQQEDSAVYLCASSLRGEAYGYTFGSGTRLTVV.

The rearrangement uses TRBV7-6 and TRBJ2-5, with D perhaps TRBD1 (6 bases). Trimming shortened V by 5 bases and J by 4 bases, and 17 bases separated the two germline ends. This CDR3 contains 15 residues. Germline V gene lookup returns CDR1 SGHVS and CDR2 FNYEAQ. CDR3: CASSGEGVPGETQYF. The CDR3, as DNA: TGTGCCAGCAGCGGAGAGGGGGTTCCGGGAGAGACCCAGTACTTC. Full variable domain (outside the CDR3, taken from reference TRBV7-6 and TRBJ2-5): GAGVSQSPRYKVTKRGQDVALRCDPISGHVSLYWYRQALGQGPEFLTYFNYEAQQDKSGLPNDRFSAERPEGSISTLTIQRTEQRDSAMYRCASSGEGVPGETQYFGPGTRLLVL.

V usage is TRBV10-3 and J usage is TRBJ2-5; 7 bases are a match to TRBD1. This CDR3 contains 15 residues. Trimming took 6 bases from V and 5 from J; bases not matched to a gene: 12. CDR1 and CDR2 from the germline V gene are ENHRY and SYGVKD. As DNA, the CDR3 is TGTGCCATCAGCCTGGGACAGCGTAATGGGGAGACCCAGTACTTC. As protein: CAISLGQRNGETQYF.

The CDR3 DNA follows: TGCAGCAACGCGAGGTCCGGGCCGTGGGAGACCCAGTACTTC. It specifies CSNARSGPWETQYF. V usage is TRBV29-1 and J usage is TRBJ2-5; D ambiguous. The CDR3 totals 14 residues. V lost 8 bases to trimming and J lost 5 bases, with 21 bases between them. CDR1 and CDR2 from the germline V gene are SQVTM and ANQGSEA.

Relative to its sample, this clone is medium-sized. CDR3 coding DNA: TGTGCCAGCAGTTTGAATCCCGGACAGGGGGATCAGCCCCAGCATTTT. Residues: CASSLNPGQGDQPQHF. This sequence joins TRBV6-5 and TRBJ1-5; 10 bases line up with TRBD1. The germline V gene has CDR1 MNHEY and CDR2 SVGAGI. The ends lost 4 bases at V and 5 bases at J; junction bases unmatched: 8. CDR3 length: 16 amino acids.

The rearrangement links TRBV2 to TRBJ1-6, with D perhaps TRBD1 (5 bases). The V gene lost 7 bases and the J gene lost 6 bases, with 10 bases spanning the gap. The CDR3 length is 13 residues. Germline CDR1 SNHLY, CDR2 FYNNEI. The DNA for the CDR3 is TGTGCCAGCACAGGCCAGGGTAATTCACCCCTCCACTTT. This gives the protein CASTGQGNSPLHF. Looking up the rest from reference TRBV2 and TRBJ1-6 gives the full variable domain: EPEVTQTPSHQVTQMGQEVILRCVPISNHLYFYWYRQILGQKVEFLVSFYNNEISEKSEIFDDQFSVERPDGSNFTLKIRSTKLEDSAMYFCASTGQGNSPLHFGNGTRLTVT.

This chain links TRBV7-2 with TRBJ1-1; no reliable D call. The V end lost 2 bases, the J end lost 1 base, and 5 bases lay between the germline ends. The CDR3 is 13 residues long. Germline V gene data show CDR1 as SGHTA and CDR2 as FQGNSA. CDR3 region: CASSLNRNTEAFF. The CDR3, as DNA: TGTGCCAGCAGCTTAAACAGGAACACTGAAGCTTTCTTT.

CDR3 in amino acids: CASNGADKPGNTIYF. For the CDR3, the DNA is TGTGCCAGCAATGGGGCAGATAAGCCTGGAAACACCATATATTTT. The genes are TRBV2 and TRBJ1-3; maybe TRBD1 (5 bases). Per the germline V gene, CDR1 is SNHLY and CDR2 is FYNNEI. Trimming shortened V by 7 bases and J by 2 bases, and 15 bases separated the two germline ends. CDR3 size: 15 residues.

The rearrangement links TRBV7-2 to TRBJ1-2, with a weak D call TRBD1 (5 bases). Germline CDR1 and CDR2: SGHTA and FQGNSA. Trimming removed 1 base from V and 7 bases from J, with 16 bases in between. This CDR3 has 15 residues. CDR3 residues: CASSLVAGAYIGYTF. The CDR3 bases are TGTGCCAGCAGCTTAGTGGCCGGGGCTTATATTGGCTACACCTTC. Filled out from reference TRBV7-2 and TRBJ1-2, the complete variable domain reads GAGVSQSPSNKVTEKGKDVELRCDPISGHTALYWYRQSLGQGLEFLIYFQGNSAPDKSGLPSDRFSAERTGGSVSTLTIQRTQQEDSAVYLCASSLVAGAYIGYTFGSGTRLTVV.

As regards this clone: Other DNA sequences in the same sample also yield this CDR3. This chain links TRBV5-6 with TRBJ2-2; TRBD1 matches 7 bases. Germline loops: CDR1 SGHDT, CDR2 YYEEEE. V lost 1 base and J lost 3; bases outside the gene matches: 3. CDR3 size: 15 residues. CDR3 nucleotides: TGTGCCAGCAGCTTGCGGGACAGAGACACCGGGGAGCTGTTTTTT. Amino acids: CASSLRDRDTGELFF.

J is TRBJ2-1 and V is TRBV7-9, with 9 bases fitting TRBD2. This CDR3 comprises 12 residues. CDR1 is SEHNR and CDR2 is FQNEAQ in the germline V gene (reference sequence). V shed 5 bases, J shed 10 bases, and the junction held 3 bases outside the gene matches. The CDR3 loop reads CASSGSGGEQFF. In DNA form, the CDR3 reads TGTGCCAGCAGCGGTAGCGGGGGAGAGCAGTTCTTC. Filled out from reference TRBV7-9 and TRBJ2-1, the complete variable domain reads DTGVSQNPRHKITKRGQNVTFRCDPISEHNRLYWYRQTLGQGPEFLTYFQNEAQLEKSRLLSDRFSAERPKGSFSTLEIQRTEQGDSAMYLCASSGSGGEQFFGPGTRLTVL.

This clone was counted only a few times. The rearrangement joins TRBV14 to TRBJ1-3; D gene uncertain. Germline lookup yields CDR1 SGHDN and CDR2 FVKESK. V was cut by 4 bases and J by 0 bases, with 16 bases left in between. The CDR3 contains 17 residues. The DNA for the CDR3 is TGTGCCAGCAGCCCCTACGAAGGTCTCATCTCTGGAAACACCATATATTTT. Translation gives CASSPYEGLISGNTIYF.

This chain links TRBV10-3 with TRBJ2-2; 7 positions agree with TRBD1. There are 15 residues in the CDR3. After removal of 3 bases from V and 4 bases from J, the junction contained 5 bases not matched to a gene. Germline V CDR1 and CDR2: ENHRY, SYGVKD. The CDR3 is CAISEGAGGTGELFF. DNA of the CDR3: TGTGCCATCAGTGAAGGGGCAGGGGGCACCGGGGAGCTGTTTTTT.

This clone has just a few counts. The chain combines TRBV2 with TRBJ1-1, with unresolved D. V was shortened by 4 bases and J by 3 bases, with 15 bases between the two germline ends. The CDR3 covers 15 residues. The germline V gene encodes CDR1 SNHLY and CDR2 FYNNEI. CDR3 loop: CASSVESYRDTEAFF. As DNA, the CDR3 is TGTGCCAGCAGTGTAGAATCCTATCGTGACACTGAAGCTTTCTTT.

CDR3: CASSLITGQEKLFF. In DNA form, the CDR3 reads TGTGCCAGCTCACTAATAACGGGACAGGAAAAACTGTTTTTT. This sequence joins TRBV18 and TRBJ1-4; 7 positions match TRBD1. This CDR3 is built from 14 residues. The germline CDR1 and CDR2 sequences are KGHSH and LQKENI. The V segment lost 4 bases and the J segment 8 bases; nucleotides outside the gene matches: 7.

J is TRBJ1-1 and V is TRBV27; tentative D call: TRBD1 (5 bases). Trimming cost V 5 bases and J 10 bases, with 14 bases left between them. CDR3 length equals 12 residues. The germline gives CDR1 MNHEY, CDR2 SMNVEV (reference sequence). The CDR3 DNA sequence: TGTGCCAGCAGTCAGGGAGGGGTTATAGCTTTCTTT. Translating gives CASSQGGVIAFF.

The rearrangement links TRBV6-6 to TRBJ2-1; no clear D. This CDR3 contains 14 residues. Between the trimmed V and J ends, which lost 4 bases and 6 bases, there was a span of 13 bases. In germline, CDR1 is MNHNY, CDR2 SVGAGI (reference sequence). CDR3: CASSSPRYANEQFF. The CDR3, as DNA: TGTGCCAGCAGTTCCCCGCGGTATGCCAATGAGCAGTTCTTC.

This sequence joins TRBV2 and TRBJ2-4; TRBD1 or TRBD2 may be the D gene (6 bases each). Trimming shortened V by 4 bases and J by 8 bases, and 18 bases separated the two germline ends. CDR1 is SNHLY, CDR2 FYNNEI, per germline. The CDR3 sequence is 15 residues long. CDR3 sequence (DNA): TGTGCCAGCAGTGTAGACGGGGGCGATTTTGACATTCAGTACTTC. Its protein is CASSVDGGDFDIQYF. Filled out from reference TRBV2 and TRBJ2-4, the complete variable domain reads EPEVTQTPSHQVTQMGQEVILRCVPISNHLYFYWYRQILGQKVEFLVSFYNNEISEKSEIFDDQFSVERPDGSNFTLKIRSTKLEDSAMYFCASSVDGGDFDIQYFGAGTRLSVL.

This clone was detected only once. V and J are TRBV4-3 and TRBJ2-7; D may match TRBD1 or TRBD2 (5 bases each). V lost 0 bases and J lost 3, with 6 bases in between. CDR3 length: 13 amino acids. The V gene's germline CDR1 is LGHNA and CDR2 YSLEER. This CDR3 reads CASSQDGGYEQYF. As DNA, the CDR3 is TGCGCCAGCAGCCAAGATGGGGGCTACGAGCAGTACTTC.

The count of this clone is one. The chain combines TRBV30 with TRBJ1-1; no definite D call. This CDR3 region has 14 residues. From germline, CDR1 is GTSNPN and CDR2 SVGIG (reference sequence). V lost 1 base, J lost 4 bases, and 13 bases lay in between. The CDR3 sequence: CAWSAPPSVTEAFF. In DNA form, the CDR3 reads TGTGCCTGGAGTGCTCCCCCATCCGTCACTGAAGCTTTCTTT.